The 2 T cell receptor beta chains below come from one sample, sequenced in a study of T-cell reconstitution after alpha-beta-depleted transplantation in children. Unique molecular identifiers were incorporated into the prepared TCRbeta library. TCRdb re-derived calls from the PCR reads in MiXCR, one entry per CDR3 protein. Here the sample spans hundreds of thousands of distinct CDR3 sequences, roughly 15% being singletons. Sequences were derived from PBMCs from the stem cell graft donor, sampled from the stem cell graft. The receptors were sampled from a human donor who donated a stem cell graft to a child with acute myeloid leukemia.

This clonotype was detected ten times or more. The CDR3 bases are TGTGCCAGCAGTTTCAGGGGTTTTGGCTACACCTTC. This sequence encodes CASSFRGFGYTF. This chain joins TRBV12-3 or TRBV12-4 and TRBJ1-2; D may be TRBD1 (6 bases). CDR3 length equals 12 residues. V was trimmed by 3 bases and J by 7 bases, leaving 9 bases between them.

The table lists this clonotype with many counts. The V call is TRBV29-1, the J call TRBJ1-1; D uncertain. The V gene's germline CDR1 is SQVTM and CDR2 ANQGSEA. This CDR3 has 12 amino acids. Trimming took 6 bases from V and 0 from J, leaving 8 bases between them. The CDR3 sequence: CSVLDLNTEAFF. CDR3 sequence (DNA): TGCAGCGTCCTCGACTTGAACACTGAAGCTTTCTTT.